These 28 T cell receptor beta chains were all obtained from the same sample, sequenced in a study of T-cell reconstitution after alpha-beta-depleted transplantation in children. Unique molecular identifiers were incorporated during preparation of the TCRbeta library. TCRdb re-derived calls from the PCR reads in MiXCR, one entry per CDR3 protein. Of under 100,000 distinct CDR3 sequences in the sample, about 16% were seen once. Sequences were derived from PBMCs, mostly from graft donor cells, sampled 180 days after TCRalphabeta/CD19-depleted stem cell transplant. These receptors were collected from a male patient between 2 and 15 years old who had a stem cell transplant for acute lymphoblastic leukemia, so the T cells may come from the graft donor.

Details on this clonotype: Mismatch with germline at one junction end may stem from a read error. The J gene is TRBJ1-5, the V gene TRBV20-1; 8 positions agree with TRBD1. This CDR3 comprises 15 residues. The germline V gene encodes CDR1 DFQATT and CDR2 SNEGSKA (reference sequence). DNA of the CDR3: TGCTGTGCTAGGATGGGACAGGCCCCCAATCAGCCCCAGCATTTT. This translates into CCARMGQAPNQPQHF.

The sample holds a few counts of this clonotype. The genes are TRBV10-1 and TRBJ2-5, with 12 bases fitting TRBD2. From germline, CDR1 is WNHNN and CDR2 SYGVQD (reference sequence). This CDR3 is 16 amino acids long. Germline trimming cut 0 bases from V and 3 bases from J; bases unmatched to any gene: 2. CDR3 in DNA: TGCGCCAGCAGTGAGTCGTGGACTAGCGGGGAAGAGACCCAGTACTTC. It specifies CASSESWTSGEETQYF.

This clonotype appeared a few times. The gene calls are TRBV7-9 and TRBJ2-1, with TRBD2 identical over 7 bases. This CDR3 contains 12 residues. With 4 bases clipped from V and 7 bases from J, the junction kept 1 base outside the gene matches. CDR1 and CDR2 (germline): SEHNR, FQNEAQ (reference sequence). The CDR3 DNA reads as TGTGCCAGCAGCTCGGGGGGAAATGAGCAGTTCTTC. Translating it yields CASSSGGNEQFF.

A few counts support this clonotype. This chain joins TRBV29-1 and TRBJ2-7, with a possible D match to TRBD1 (6 bases). Trimming shortened V by 4 bases and J by 0 bases, and 25 bases separated the two germline ends. In germline, CDR1 is SQVTM, CDR2 ANQGSEA. This CDR3 has 18 residues. The CDR3 reads CSVARWSRGRLNSYEQYF. Written as DNA, the CDR3 is TGCAGCGTTGCCCGATGGAGCAGGGGTCGACTTAACTCCTACGAGCAGTACTTC.

This clonotype has a count of ten or more. An end of the junction differs from the germline gene, which may be a read error. The rearrangement joins TRBV7-8 to TRBJ2-3, with D possibly called TRBD1 or TRBD2 (8 bases each). CDR3 size: 13 residues. CDR1 and CDR2 (germline): SGHVS, FQNEAQ. CDR3 sequence (DNA): TGTGCCAGCAGCCCGAGAGGACAGGGCGGGAGGAATTTT. Translation: CASSPRGQGGRNF.

This chain connects TRBV20-1 to TRBJ2-1; no clear D gene. This CDR3 spans 14 amino acids. Germline lookup yields CDR1 DFQATT and CDR2 SNEGSKA (reference sequence). Trimming took 0 bases from V and 1 from J, leaving 7 bases between them. The CDR3 nucleotides read TGCAGTGCTAGAGATGAAGGGTCCTACAATGAGCAGTTCTTC. Encoded protein: CSARDEGSYNEQFF.

This clonotype occurred a few times. This chain links TRBV10-3 with TRBJ1-1, with 11 positions matching TRBD1. This CDR3 region has 13 residues. V lost 6 bases to trimming and J lost 7 bases; unmatched junction nucleotides: 4. Germline V gene sequence: CDR1 ENHRY, CDR2 SYGVKD. The CDR3 is CAIRGTGGGEAFF. DNA of the CDR3: TGTGCCATCAGGGGGACAGGGGGAGGTGAAGCTTTCTTT.

The chain couples TRBV10-3 to TRBJ1-3; TRBD1 is a possible D gene (6 bases). Germline CDR1 ENHRY, CDR2 SYGVKD. Trimming took off 10 bases at V and 0 bases at J, with 7 bases between the two ends. The CDR3 sequence is 12 residues long. CDR3 nucleotide sequence: TGTGCCACCAGGGGCTCTGGAAACACCATATATTTT. It encodes CATRGSGNTIYF.

The table lists this clonotype with a few counts. The chain couples TRBV7-7 to TRBJ2-2, with a weak D call TRBD2 (6 bases). The CDR3 runs 15 residues. CDR1 and CDR2 (germline): SSHAT, FNYEAQ (reference sequence). The V gene lost 3 bases and the J gene lost 4 bases, with 12 bases spanning the gap. CDR3 amino acids: CASSFESAGTGELFF. The CDR3 DNA sequence: TGTGCCAGCAGCTTCGAATCAGCGGGCACCGGGGAGCTGTTTTTT.

V usage is TRBV6-1 and J usage is TRBJ2-5; D may correspond to TRBD1 or TRBD2 (6 bases each). Germline loops: CDR1 MNHNS, CDR2 SASEGT. V lost 8 bases and J 5 bases, leaving 18 bases between the germline ends. The CDR3 has 14 residues. As DNA, the CDR3 is TGTGCCAGCCGCCGAGGGGGGAAGGAGGAGACCCAGTACTTC. Protein sequence: CASRRGGKEETQYF.

Written as DNA, the CDR3 is TGTGCCAGCAGGACAGGGGGCCGGACTGAAGCTTTCTTT. It is translated as CASRTGGRTEAFF. The chain has TRBV28 and TRBJ1-1, with TRBD1 matching over 10 bases. V lost 6 bases, J lost 5 bases, and 3 bases stayed unmatched. The CDR3 is 13 amino acids. The germline V gene has CDR1 MDHEN and CDR2 SYDVKM.

This clonotype was recorded a few times. For the CDR3, the DNA is TGTGCCAGCAGTTTTAACGGGGAGCTGTTTTTT. Protein product: CASSFNGELFF. J is TRBJ2-2 and V is TRBV27; D is unclear. Looked up from germline, CDR1 is MNHEY and CDR2 is SMNVEV (reference sequence). This CDR3 comprises 11 residues. Between the trimmed V and J ends, which lost 3 bases and 7 bases, there was a span of 3 bases.

Only a few counts were recorded for this clonotype. The rearrangement joins TRBV5-1 to TRBJ2-5; either TRBD1 or TRBD2 may supply D (6 bases each). Germline loops: CDR1 SGHRS, CDR2 YFSETQ. This CDR3 contains 19 residues. Between the trimmed V and J ends, which lost 0 bases and 2 bases, there was a span of 23 bases. The CDR3 loop is CASSLGNWGGQKTQETQYF. The DNA for the CDR3 is TGCGCCAGCAGCTTGGGAAATTGGGGAGGACAGAAAACACAAGAGACCCAGTACTTC.

CDR3 in amino acids: CSVEDQRATGANVLTF. DNA of the CDR3: TGCAGCGTTGAAGATCAGCGGGCAACTGGGGCCAACGTCCTGACTTTC. The chain uses TRBV29-1 and TRBJ2-6, with TRBD2 as a possible D gene (6 bases). The CDR3 loop spans 16 amino acids. Germline V CDR1 and CDR2: SQVTM, ANQGSEA. Trimming pared 0 bases from V and 2 bases from J, leaving 11 bases between.

This clonotype was seen only a few times. The chain links TRBV7-9 to TRBJ1-2; TRBD1 is a possible D gene (5 bases). Germline V lookup: CDR1 SEHNR, CDR2 FQNEAQ (reference sequence). The CDR3 covers 12 residues. V lost 1 base to trimming and J lost 12 bases, with 12 bases between them. For the CDR3, the DNA is TGTGCCAGCAGCTTAGTATCGCGGGGGAACACCTTC. Amino acid sequence: CASSLVSRGNTF.

This sequence joins TRBV7-8 and TRBJ1-4, with D possibly TRBD1 on 6 matching bases. This CDR3 is built from 15 residues. Trimming took 1 base from V and 7 from J, leaving 13 bases between them. CDR1 and CDR2 (germline): SGHVS, FQNEAQ. The CDR3 DNA sequence: TGTGCCAGCAGCTTAGGGCGACAGGTATCTGAAAAACTGTTTTTT. The encoded protein is CASSLGRQVSEKLFF.

This clonotype was counted between two and nine times. The chain combines TRBV7-2 with TRBJ1-6; TRBD1 aligns across 8 bases. V shed 2 bases, J shed 6 bases, and the junction held 3 bases outside the gene matches. This CDR3 is built from 15 residues. Per germline, CDR1 SGHTA and CDR2 FQGNSA. The DNA of the CDR3 is TGTGCCAGCAGCTTAAGGACAGGGTTTAATTCACCCCTCCACTTT. It codes for CASSLRTGFNSPLHF.

This clonotype was picked up a small number of times. The CDR3 DNA reads as TGTGCCAGCAGTCCGGGTACCAGGCCTAAGGGCTACACCTTC. It specifies CASSPGTRPKGYTF. This chain links TRBV27 with TRBJ1-2; unclear D gene. Trimming pared 5 bases from V and 8 bases from J, leaving 18 bases between. The CDR3 has 14 residues. Germline CDR1 MNHEY, CDR2 SMNVEV (reference sequence).

The chain is built from TRBV7-6 and TRBJ2-5; TRBD2 matches at 8 bases. This CDR3 comprises 17 residues. CDR1 and CDR2 (germline): SGHVS, FNYEAQ. V trimming: 5 bases; J trimming: 5 bases; junction bases outside the gene matches: 16. CDR3 nucleotide sequence: TGTGCCAGCAGCATCAAAGAATCGGGAGGGGGACGGGAGACCCAGTACTTC. Amino acid sequence: CASSIKESGGGRETQYF.

About this clonotype itself: Germline and junction disagree at one end, which may indicate a read error. The chain is built from TRBV7-6 and TRBJ2-2; 10 bases are a match to TRBD2. CDR1 is SGHVS, CDR2 FNYEAQ, per germline. The CDR3 is made up of 18 amino acids. This CDR3 is CASKEGASGGTNTWELVF. CDR3 nucleotides: TGTGCCAGCAAAGAGGGGGCTAGCGGGGGTACGAACACCTGGGAGCTGGTTTTT.

Only a few counts were recorded for this clonotype. This chain joins TRBV5-4 and TRBJ1-2, with D possibly TRBD1 on 6 matching bases. Trimming removed 4 bases from V and 1 base from J, with 14 bases in between. Germline values: CDR1 SGHNT, CDR2 YYREEE (reference sequence). The CDR3 is 15 residues long. The CDR3 spells CASSLGQRLNYGYTF. Here the CDR3 DNA reads TGTGCCAGCAGCCTCGGACAGAGGCTTAACTATGGCTACACCTTC.

The CDR3, as DNA: TGCGCCAGCAGCCCCCTAGCGGGCACCGGGGAGCTGTTTTTT. It yields the protein CASSPLAGTGELFF. The chain recombines TRBV5-1 with TRBJ2-2; 8 bases map to TRBD2. CDR3 length equals 14 residues. With 4 bases clipped from V and 4 bases from J, the junction kept 3 bases outside the gene matches. Germline loops: CDR1 SGHRS, CDR2 YFSETQ. Full variable domain (outside the CDR3, taken from reference TRBV5-1 and TRBJ2-2): KAGVTQTPRYLIKTRGQQVTLSCSPISGHRSVSWYQQTPGQGLQFLFEYFSETQRNKGNFPGRFSGRQFSNSRSEMNVSTLELGDSALYLCASSPLAGTGELFFGEGSRLTVL.

This clonotype was recorded at least ten times. V usage is TRBV5-1 and J usage is TRBJ2-1; TRBD2 aligns across 9 bases. Germline V gene data show CDR1 as SGHRS and CDR2 as YFSETQ. V lost 0 bases, J lost 9 bases, and 10 bases stayed unmatched. CDR3 length: 16 amino acids. CDR3 amino acids: CASSLGVNSGGGEQFF. The CDR3 DNA is TGCGCCAGCAGCTTGGGGGTAAATAGCGGGGGAGGTGAGCAGTTCTTC.

This clonotype was recorded many times. The rearrangement links TRBV5-1 to TRBJ2-7; 8 bases are a match to TRBD1. The CDR3 covers 15 residues. From germline, CDR1 is SGHRS and CDR2 YFSETQ. V trimming: 3 bases; J trimming: 3 bases; junction bases outside the gene matches: 8. The CDR3 DNA reads as TGCGCCAGCAGCTCTCCGGACAGGGTACACTACGAGCAGTACTTC. As protein: CASSSPDRVHYEQYF.

This chain joins TRBV20-1 and TRBJ1-1; a possible D gene is TRBD1 (6 bases). V lost 6 bases and J 3 bases, leaving 14 bases between the germline ends. The CDR3 is 13 residues long. Germline V gives CDR1 DFQATT, CDR2 SNEGSKA (reference sequence). The CDR3 here is CSAGPGHYTEAFF. The CDR3 DNA reads TGCAGTGCGGGGCCGGGACACTACACTGAAGCTTTCTTT.

This clonotype was recorded many times. The CDR3 here is CASSYGGARETQYF. CDR3 nucleotide sequence: TGTGCCAGCAGTTACGGGGGGGCCAGAGAGACCCAGTACTTC. The chain employs TRBV6-5 and TRBJ2-5; a weak D match, TRBD2 (7 bases). This CDR3 has 14 amino acids. Between the trimmed V and J ends, which lost 2 bases and 4 bases, there was a span of 11 bases. Germline-derived CDR1 and CDR2 are MNHEY and SVGAGI.

This clonotype showed up many times. The chain joins TRBV27 to TRBJ2-3; 7 nucleotides line up with TRBD2. CDR3 length: 16 residues. The germline CDR1 and CDR2 sequences are MNHEY and SMNVEV (reference sequence). Trimming at V came to 2 bases and at J to 3 bases, leaving 8 bases not matched to a gene. CDR3 region: CASSLTGGGWTDTQYF. Here the CDR3 DNA reads TGTGCCAGCAGTTTAACGGGGGGAGGCTGGACAGATACGCAGTATTTT.

This clonotype was counted a few times. The chain carries TRBV7-9 and TRBJ2-7, with D perhaps matching TRBD2 (5 bases). The CDR3 has 15 residues. Looked up from germline, CDR1 is SEHNR and CDR2 is FQNEAQ (reference sequence). Trimming took 5 bases from V and 0 from J, leaving 14 bases between them. CDR3 sequence (DNA): TGTGCCAGCAGCCCTAGCTCAGGAAGCTCCTACGAGCAGTACTTC. Its translation is CASSPSSGSSYEQYF.